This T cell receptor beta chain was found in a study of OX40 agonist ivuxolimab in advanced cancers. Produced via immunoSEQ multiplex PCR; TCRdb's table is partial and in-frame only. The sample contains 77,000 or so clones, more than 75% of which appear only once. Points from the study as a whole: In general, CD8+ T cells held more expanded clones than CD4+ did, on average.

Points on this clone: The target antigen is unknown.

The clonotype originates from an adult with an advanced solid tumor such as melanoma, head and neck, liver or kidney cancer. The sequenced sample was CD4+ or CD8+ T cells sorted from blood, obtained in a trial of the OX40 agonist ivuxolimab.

This chain's CDR3 is CASSDPPGTGGMGEQYF. In DNA form, the CDR3 reads TGTGCCAGCAGTGACCCCCCGGGGACAGGGGGCATGGGCGAGCAGTACTTC. The genes are TRBV25-1 and TRBJ2-7; 12 nucleotides line up with TRBD1. V was clipped by 3 bases and J by 6 bases; unmatched bases: 12. The CDR3 is 17 amino acids. The germline gives CDR1 MGHDK, CDR2 SYGVNS.